This T cell receptor (beta chain) came from a study of blood T cell repertoires in COVID-19 (dated by TCRdb to about 2020). As for the study more broadly: Samples covering the acute and convalescent phases of COVID-19 were provided by collaborators in the United States, Italy and Spain. Nearly every sample came with metadata listing a de-identified subject ID, COVID-19 status, age in years and sex. Deeply sampled blood TCRbeta repertoires from subjects exposed to, actively infected with, or recovered from COVID-19 were included in the dataset. Where available, HLA class I and class II types were taken from metadata supplied by the sample provider and were not determined by assay-based typing. Samples came from the ongoing ImmuneRACE study (first 160 participants) plus 1,254 subjects from 6 global collaborators. The material from the prospective study consisted of cDNA or gDNA derived from T cells, B-cell-depleted T cells, or PBMCs. The repertoires were released in a freely available public database meant as a resource for research on the immune response to SARS-CoV-2. The investigation overall reported the following: The amount of clinical and demographic metadata varied by source and participant and was provided uncurated.

The immunoSEQ Assay, a bias-controlled multiplex PCR, was used to amplify TCRbeta CDR3 regions from genomic DNA. As for the original processing: Nucleated cell counts per sample were estimated from amplification of reference gene primers within the assay. To quantify the absolute abundance of each unique TCRbeta CDR3 rearrangement, sequence reads were collapsed and filtered. For each sample, productive Simpson clonality was calculated as the square root of Simpson's diversity index over productive rearrangements. TCRdb provides this immuneACCESS table in a form limited to in-frame rearrangements. Some clones are lacking; in checked studies, under half of them reflect an unresolved V gene, and why the rest are absent is not known. V and J calls and clone size are as listed in that table; D and trimming were resolved from the DNA. Present in this sample are hundreds of thousands of clones, 88% of which were seen just once. 0.8% to 1% of the sample lies in the top ten.

On this clone itself: Its target antigen remains unknown. No quality values exist for individual bases; no much larger clone is one base distant.

V loses 3 bases at its end and J loses 6 bases; junction bases beyond the gene matches: 6. The CDR3 covers 13 residues, taking in both the cysteine and the phenylalanine. Only CDR3 DNA is held: 39 bases, read in frame from base 1. As encoded in the germline V gene, CDR1 is SQVTM while CDR2 is ANQGSEA. Participants in the prospective study were enrolled through a virtual design, were aged about 18 to 100 years, and lived in roughly 24 United States geographic areas. In the prospective study, participants were assigned to cohorts based on the clinical history participants reported in a screening survey and a study questionnaire. Recovered participants in ImmuneRACE Cohort 3 were defined as having two consecutive negative NP/OP PCR tests, clearance from a healthcare professional, or resolution of symptoms. Each participant in the prospective study had whole blood, serum and a nasopharyngeal or oropharyngeal swab collected by mobile phlebotomists. Participants in the prospective study had the option to provide additional blood draws and questionnaires over a roughly 2-month period. Prospective study blood samples were shipped either frozen or at room temperature before DNA extraction.

This receptor was obtained from a woman under 40 who had recovered from COVID-19. This sequence uses TRBV29-1 and TRBJ1-1; the central 8 bases match TRBD1. The sample comprised PBMCs or T cells enriched from blood (not recorded which). The CDR3 is CSVEQGAFAEAFF. The nucleotides read TGCAGCGTTGAGCAGGGGGCTTTCGCTGAAGCTTTCTTT.